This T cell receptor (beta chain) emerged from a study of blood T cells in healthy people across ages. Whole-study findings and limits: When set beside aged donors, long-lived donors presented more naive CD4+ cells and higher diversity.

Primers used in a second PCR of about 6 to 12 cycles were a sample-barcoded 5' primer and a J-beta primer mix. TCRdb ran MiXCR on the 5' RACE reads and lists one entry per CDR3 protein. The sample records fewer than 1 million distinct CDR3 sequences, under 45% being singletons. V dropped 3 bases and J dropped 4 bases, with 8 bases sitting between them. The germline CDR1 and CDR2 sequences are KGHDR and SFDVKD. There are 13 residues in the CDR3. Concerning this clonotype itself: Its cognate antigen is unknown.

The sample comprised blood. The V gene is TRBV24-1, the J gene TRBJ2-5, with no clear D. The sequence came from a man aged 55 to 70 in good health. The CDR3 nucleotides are TGTGCCACCAGTGATCCATGGGGAGAGACCCAGTACTTC. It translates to CATSDPWGETQYF.